The 27 T cell receptor beta chains given below trace back to one sample, sequenced in a study of T cell responses to AZD1222 COVID-19 vaccine. Only in-frame clones appear in the TCRdb table, and some are missing; sequencing was by immunoSEQ multiplex PCR. Among 150,000 or so clones, more than 90% were seen once, and the ten largest hold 2.6%. This sample comprised peripheral blood, obtained on day 0 of AZD1222 vaccination. The receptor set was obtained from an adult in good health.

This rearrangement joins TRBV27 to TRBJ1-5; tentative D call: TRBD1 (5 bases). Germline CDR1 reads MNHEY; CDR2 reads SMNVEV (reference sequence). The CDR3 covers 16 residues. Between the trimmed V and J ends, which lost 5 bases and 0 bases, there was a span of 14 bases. In DNA form, the CDR3 reads TGTGCCAGCAGTAAATATATGACAGATAGCAATCAGCCCCAGCATTTT. This encodes CASSKYMTDSNQPQHF.

The genes are TRBV28 and TRBJ1-3; D not certain. Germline lookup yields CDR1 MDHEN and CDR2 SYDVKM. Trimming stripped 6 bases from V and 0 bases from J, with 9 bases between. The CDR3 has 14 amino acids. The DNA of the CDR3 is TGTGCCAGCAGCCAGACACGCTCTGGAAACACCATATATTTT. This gives the protein CASSQTRSGNTIYF.

V usage is TRBV11-2 and J usage is TRBJ1-1; D possibly corresponds to TRBD1 (6 bases). The CDR3 sequence is 18 residues long. Germline V CDR1 and CDR2: SGHAT, FQNNGV. Trimming shortened V by 5 bases and J by 1 base, and 23 bases separated the two germline ends. The CDR3 sequence: CASSTRWAYRDKNTEAFF. In nucleotides, the CDR3 is TGTGCCAGCAGCACAAGATGGGCTTACAGGGACAAGAACACTGAAGCTTTCTTT. The full variable domain, in which reference TRBV11-2 and TRBJ1-1 provide the parts outside the CDR3, is EAGVAQSPRYKIIEKRQSVAFWCNPISGHATLYWYQQILGQGPKLLIQFQNNGVVDDSQLPKDRFSAERLKGVDSTLKIQPAKLEDSAVYLCASSTRWAYRDKNTEAFFGQGTRLTVV.

The V gene is TRBV6-1, the J gene TRBJ2-1; 9 bases map to TRBD2. The CDR3 is made up of 19 amino acids. Germline CDR1 and CDR2: MNHNS and SASEGT. V was clipped by 4 bases and J by 1 base; unmatched bases: 14. The CDR3 nucleotides are TGTGCCAGCAGTGCCTCCCACGGAGTAGCGGGAGCGTCCTACAATGAGCAGTTCTTC. Translating it yields CASSASHGVAGASYNEQFF.

This clone was found once. This sequence joins TRBV7-6 and TRBJ2-1, with a tentative D call TRBD1 (6 bases). Germline CDR1 SGHVS, CDR2 FNYEAQ. This CDR3 is 15 amino acids long. With 1 base removed from V and 1 base from J, the gap between germline ends came to 8 bases. The CDR3 DNA sequence: TGTGCCAGCAGCTTAGAGGGGGAGTCCTACAATGAGCAGTTCTTC. Its translation: CASSLEGESYNEQFF. The full variable domain, rest sourced from reference TRBV7-6 and TRBJ2-1, is GAGVSQSPRYKVTKRGQDVALRCDPISGHVSLYWYRQALGQGPEFLTYFNYEAQQDKSGLPNDRFSAERPEGSISTLTIQRTEQRDSAMYRCASSLEGESYNEQFFGPGTRLTVL.

This rearrangement joins TRBV6-1 to TRBJ1-1, with D possibly TRBD1 on 5 matching bases. This CDR3 region has 15 residues. From germline, CDR1 is MNHNS and CDR2 SASEGT. Trimming stripped 2 bases from V and 4 bases from J, with 14 bases between. CDR3 region: CASSELTGGTTEAFF. CDR3 nucleotide sequence: TGTGCCAGCAGTGAACTCACAGGTGGGACCACTGAAGCTTTCTTT.

The V and J genes are TRBV6-4 and TRBJ1-1; no clear D. The CDR3 length is 15 residues. Germline V gene data show CDR1 as MRHNA and CDR2 as SNTAGT. Trimming removed 5 bases at V and 0 bases at J, with 13 bases between. The CDR3 is CASSRLVGMNTEAFF. Written as DNA, the CDR3 is TGTGCCAGCAGTCGACTCGTGGGGATGAACACTGAAGCTTTCTTT.

CDR3 nucleotide sequence: TGTGCCTGGAGCTACCGCGGGGCCGGGGAGCTGTTTTTT. Translating gives CAWSYRGAGELFF. The V and J genes are TRBV30 and TRBJ2-2; weak D call: TRBD2 (6 bases). The V gene lost 3 bases and the J gene lost 6 bases, with 11 bases spanning the gap. Germline lookup yields CDR1 GTSNPN and CDR2 SVGIG (reference sequence). This CDR3 has 13 residues.

The chain couples TRBV19 to TRBJ1-1, with D perhaps matching TRBD1 (6 bases). Trimming took 6 bases from V and 5 from J, leaving 10 bases between them. CDR1 is LNHDA, CDR2 SQIVND, per germline (reference sequence). The CDR3 spans 12 residues. CDR3 loop: CASRGAETEAFF. The CDR3 nucleotides are TGTGCCAGTAGGGGGGCTGAAACTGAAGCTTTCTTT.

The chain uses TRBV30 and TRBJ2-7; D remains ambiguous. The ends were cut back, 1 base at V and 2 bases at J, with 12 bases in the middle. Per germline, CDR1 GTSNPN and CDR2 SVGIG (reference sequence). The CDR3 sequence is 14 residues long. The CDR3 DNA follows: TGTGCCTGGAGTGGGACCGACGGTCCCTACGAGCAGTACTTC. Protein product: CAWSGTDGPYEQYF.

The gene calls are TRBV4-2 and TRBJ2-2, with 7 positions matching TRBD2. CDR3 length equals 16 residues. V was clipped by 0 bases and J by 1 base; unmatched bases: 2. The germline V gene has CDR1 LGHNA and CDR2 YNFKEQ. Here the CDR3 DNA reads TGTGCCAGCAGCCAAGAGTCGGGGGGGAACACCGGGGAGCTGTTTTTT. It translates to CASSQESGGNTGELFF.

This clone appeared a few times. The chain links TRBV7-9 to TRBJ2-1; D remains unclear. The V gene lost 4 bases and the J gene lost 5 bases, with 9 bases spanning the gap. In germline, CDR1 is SEHNR, CDR2 FQNEAQ (reference sequence). CDR3 length equals 13 residues. DNA of the CDR3: TGTGCCAGCAGCTATTACAGCAACAATGAGCAGTTCTTC. The encoded protein is CASSYYSNNEQFF.

V and J are TRBV7-7 and TRBJ2-2; D tentatively reads TRBD1 or TRBD2 (5 bases each). This CDR3 spans 17 amino acids. The V end was cut by 5 bases, the J end by 1 base, with 17 bases between. The germline V gene has CDR1 SSHAT and CDR2 FNYEAQ (reference sequence). CDR3 in DNA: TGTGCCAGCAGCCTATTCCCGAGGGGCCGGAACACCGGGGAGCTGTTTTTT. It yields the protein CASSLFPRGRNTGELFF.

Notes on this clone: Other DNA sequences in this specimen translate into the identical CDR3. The rearrangement uses TRBV9 and TRBJ1-1; D not certain. The CDR3 is 12 residues long. V was clipped by 0 bases and J by 3 bases, with 3 bases between them. Germline loops: CDR1 SGDLS, CDR2 YYNGEE. The CDR3 protein is CASSVEDTEAFF. CDR3 bases: TGTGCCAGCAGCGTAGAAGACACTGAAGCTTTCTTT.

V is TRBV11-3 and J is TRBJ1-1, with 9 nucleotides matching TRBD1. CDR1 and CDR2 (germline): SGHNT, YENEEA. This CDR3 has 12 amino acids. J was trimmed by 8 bases and V by 5 bases; bases with no gene match: 3. The CDR3 region is CASSPGTGEAFF. CDR3 bases: TGTGCCAGCAGCCCAGGGACAGGGGAAGCTTTCTTT.

The chain uses TRBV19 and TRBJ2-7; 10 bases line up with TRBD2. Germline V lookup: CDR1 LNHDA, CDR2 SQIVND (reference sequence). CDR3 length: 15 residues. V was pared by 10 bases and J by 0 bases, with 9 bases of the junction left unmatched. CDR3 loop: CANPRGTSVSYEQYF. The CDR3 nucleotides read TGTGCCAACCCTCGGGGGACTAGCGTCTCCTACGAGCAGTACTTC.

The chain has TRBV6-4 and TRBJ1-1; D may be TRBD1 (5 bases). This CDR3 region has 13 residues. The V end was cut by 2 bases, the J end by 1 base, with 5 bases between. Germline-derived CDR1 and CDR2 are MRHNA and SNTAGT. CDR3 DNA sequence: TGTGCCAGCAGTGACAGGGGGAACACTGAAGCTTTCTTT. This sequence encodes CASSDRGNTEAFF.

The chain has TRBV9 and TRBJ1-2, with a tentative D call TRBD1 (5 bases). This CDR3 has 15 amino acids. Germline V gene lookup returns CDR1 SGDLS and CDR2 YYNGEE. V was cut by 0 bases and J by 6 bases, with 15 bases left in between. The chain's CDR3 is CASSVGLSGTNGYTF. DNA of the CDR3: TGTGCCAGCAGCGTAGGGTTATCCGGGACTAATGGCTACACCTTC.

This clone was seen more than once but under ten times. The chain has TRBV27 and TRBJ1-1; no firm D call. The germline V gene has CDR1 MNHEY and CDR2 SMNVEV (reference sequence). V was clipped by 5 bases and J by 1 base, with 8 bases between them. The CDR3 totals 13 residues. This CDR3 reads CASSPRQNTEAFF. The CDR3 DNA sequence: TGTGCCAGCAGTCCCCGACAGAACACTGAAGCTTTCTTT.

This clone showed up just a few times. The chain links TRBV16 to TRBJ1-1; no clear D. Germline V gene data show CDR1 as KGHSY and CDR2 as FQNENV. V lost 2 bases, J lost 6 bases, and 13 bases lay in between. The CDR3 totals 14 residues. CDR3 DNA: TGTGCCAGCAGCCAAAGGAACCGAAACCCTGAAGCTTTCTTT. This encodes CASSQRNRNPEAFF.

The V and J genes are TRBV19 and TRBJ2-7, with 9 bases fitting TRBD1. Looked up from germline, CDR1 is LNHDA and CDR2 is SQIVND (reference sequence). The CDR3 length is 15 residues. Unmatched junction bases numbered 5, after V lost 5 bases and J lost 0 bases. The CDR3 is CASSPGTGSSYEQYF. The CDR3 region has the DNA TGTGCCAGTAGTCCAGGGACAGGGAGCTCCTACGAGCAGTACTTC.

The rearrangement uses TRBV19 and TRBJ2-7; TRBD1 is a possible D gene (5 bases). V lost 5 bases and J lost 3, with 14 bases in between. CDR3 length: 14 residues. Germline V lookup: CDR1 LNHDA, CDR2 SQIVND (reference sequence). The CDR3 protein is CASSLFWGNYEQYF. For the CDR3, the DNA is TGTGCCAGTAGTCTTTTTTGGGGCAACTACGAGCAGTACTTC. The whole variable domain, remainder taken from reference TRBV19 and TRBJ2-7, is DGGITQSPKYLFRKEGQNVTLSCEQNLNHDAMYWYRQDPGQGLRLIYYSQIVNDFQKGDIAEGYSVSREKKESFPLTVTSAQKNPTAFYLCASSLFWGNYEQYFGPGTRLTVT.

This sequence joins TRBV24-1 and TRBJ2-2; 7 bases align to TRBD1. CDR3 size: 16 residues. V dropped 4 bases and J dropped 4; count of bases not matched to a gene: 8. Germline CDR1 and CDR2: KGHDR and SFDVKD. As DNA, the CDR3 is TGTGCCACCAGTGACACGACAGGGCGAAGCACCGGGGAGCTGTTTTTT. Its protein is CATSDTTGRSTGELFF.

The chain combines TRBV6-4 with TRBJ2-7, with TRBD1 matching over 8 bases. From germline, CDR1 is MRHNA and CDR2 SNTAGT. J was trimmed by 4 bases and V by 8 bases; bases with no gene match: 7. The CDR3 loop spans 13 amino acids. CDR3: CASLQGENYEQYF. CDR3 coding DNA: TGTGCCAGCCTACAGGGGGAAAATTACGAGCAGTACTTC.

The J gene is TRBJ1-4, the V gene TRBV5-1; no firm D call. The CDR3 covers 14 residues. Trimming pared 4 bases from V and 3 bases from J, leaving 10 bases between. Germline V CDR1 and CDR2: SGHRS, YFSETQ. The CDR3 loop reads CASSPEQPNEKLFF. The CDR3, as DNA: TGCGCCAGCAGCCCGGAACAGCCTAATGAAAAACTGTTTTTT.

J is TRBJ2-2 and V is TRBV5-1; TRBD2 agrees at 8 bases. V gave up 2 bases and J gave up 4 bases; unmatched junction bases: 7. CDR1 is SGHRS and CDR2 is YFSETQ in the germline V gene. The CDR3 is 16 amino acids. For the CDR3, the DNA is TGCGCCAGCAGCTTTAGCGGGACACGAGGCACCGGGGAGCTGTTTTTT. Translation: CASSFSGTRGTGELFF.

This clone has only one observation. The chain employs TRBV30 and TRBJ2-2; 7 bases align to TRBD1. V dropped 2 bases and J dropped 6; count of bases not matched to a gene: 9. This CDR3 has 15 residues. Germline lookup yields CDR1 GTSNPN and CDR2 SVGIG (reference sequence). The CDR3 loop is CAWSPWDRSPGELFF. CDR3 coding DNA: TGTGCCTGGAGTCCGTGGGACAGAAGCCCCGGGGAGCTGTTTTTT. Full variable domain (outside the CDR3, taken from reference TRBV30 and TRBJ2-2): SQTIHQWPATLVQPVGSPLSLECTVEGTSNPNLYWYRQAAGRGLQLLFYSVGIGQISSEVPQNLSASRPQDRQFILSSKKLLLSDSGFYLCAWSPWDRSPGELFFGEGSRLTVL.